This T cell receptor beta chain was found in a study of T-cell reconstitution after alpha-beta-depleted transplantation in children (dated by TCRdb to about 2016). For the study in its entirety: T-cell immune reconstitution after TCRalphabeta/CD19-depleted allogeneic hematopoietic cell transplantation in children was quantitatively tracked in the study by means of TCR repertoire profiling.

Library construction relied on PCR. Sequencing was performed on an Illumina HiSeq 2500. TCR library preparation used molecular barcoding, with unique molecular identifiers applied to normalize quantification of the TCRbeta repertoire. Clones were called with MiXCR by TCRdb after fastp trimmed the public reads at Q25, and only in-frame beta chains were retained. Each record represents a unique CDR3 protein, reported with the most common genes and DNA among its rows. A total of 84,000 or so distinct CDR3 sequences appear in this sample, 15% to 19% of them only once. 15% to 20% of the sample is taken by the ten largest. The treatment or condition label here, explained by the study, means: allogeneic hematopoietic cell transplantation with graft depleted of TCRalphabeta T cells and CD19 B cells. The children who served as transplant recipients had been given grafts of TCRalphabeta/CD19-depleted allogeneic hematopoietic cells.

This clonotype was seen only a few times. No cognate antigen has been identified for it. No much larger clone exists at a distance of one base, and base qualities are not known. The germline V gene gives CDR1 as ENHRY and CDR2 as SYGVKD. The CDR3 measures 13 amino acids from cysteine to phenylalanine. Only the CDR3 portion is preserved as DNA: 39 bases, with reading frame beginning at the first base. Here V drops 7 bases and J drops 1 base, and the junction holds 2 bases not matched to any gene. The full study reports these points: The frequencies of hyperexpanded clones fell over the following months, and after one year, T-cell counts and TCRbeta diversity were mostly attributed to newly produced T cells. The apparently early alphabetaT-cell count recovery about two months after transplant was reportedly dependent on only several hundred rapidly expanded clones derived from non-depleted graft cells. In some patients, the high TCRbeta diversity seen at day 60 was put down to recipient T cells and intrathymic progenitors that had survived conditioning.

The rearrangement combines TRBV10-3 with TRBJ2-5, with 8 central nucleotides matching TRBD2. Specimen: PBMCs, mostly from graft donor cells, collected 180 days after TCRalphabeta/CD19-depleted stem cell transplant. The TCR was taken from a male patient aged 2-15 years who had a stem cell transplant for acute lymphoblastic leukemia, so the T cells may come from the graft donor. For the CDR3, the sequence is CAINAGGQETQYF. The sequenced DNA: TGTGCCATCAATGCGGGGGGCCAAGAGACCCAGTACTTC.